Below are 5 T cell receptor beta chains sequenced from a single sample in a study of T cell repertoires in cytomegalovirus infection. Using its own MiXCR run on the reads, TCRdb lists one record per CDR3 protein. The sample includes 550,000 to 700,000 distinct CDR3 sequences, 40% of them seen just once. Antigen specificity for these receptors is unknown. The sequencing here drew on cultured PBMCs, taken from culture after CMV antigen stimulation. The origin of the receptors is a human donor in good health (CMV status not recorded). Some clones in this sample may be carry-over from other donors' samples.

A few counts support this clonotype. This chain joins TRBV7-2 and TRBJ1-2; D remains unclear. The CDR3 spans 11 residues. The germline CDR1 and CDR2 sequences are SGHTA and FQGNSA. V lost 3 bases to trimming and J lost 4 bases, with 3 bases between them. CDR3 amino acids: CASSFPYGYTF. The CDR3 DNA sequence: TGTGCCAGCAGCTTCCCCTATGGCTACACCTTC.

This sequence joins TRBV7-2 and TRBJ2-1; D is perhaps TRBD2 (6 bases). From germline, CDR1 is SGHTA and CDR2 FQGNSA. CDR3 length: 15 amino acids. Deletions cut 3 bases from V and 0 bases from J, with 9 bases between. CDR3 amino acids: CASSFGLPSYNEQFF. The CDR3 nucleotides read TGTGCCAGCAGCTTTGGACTACCCTCCTACAATGAGCAGTTCTTC. Using reference TRBV7-2 and TRBJ2-1 for the parts outside the CDR3, the full variable domain is GAGVSQSPSNKVTEKGKDVELRCDPISGHTALYWYRQSLGQGLEFLIYFQGNSAPDKSGLPSDRFSAERTGGSVSTLTIQRTQQEDSAVYLCASSFGLPSYNEQFFGPGTRLTVL.

This clonotype occurred a few times. The rearrangement links TRBV7-9 to TRBJ2-1, with D perhaps TRBD1 (6 bases). Trimming took 5 bases from V and 0 from J, leaving 20 bases between them. Germline CDR1 is SEHNR and CDR2 is FQNEAQ (reference sequence). This CDR3 comprises 18 residues. The CDR3 reads CASSPSEGTKSSYNEQFF. As DNA, the CDR3 is TGTGCCAGCAGCCCAAGTGAAGGGACAAAGAGCTCCTACAATGAGCAGTTCTTC.

V is TRBV4-1 and J is TRBJ2-3, with TRBD2 matching over 9 bases. CDR3 size: 14 residues. V dropped 4 bases and J dropped 6; count of bases not matched to a gene: 5. Germline values: CDR1 MGHRA, CDR2 YSYEKL. DNA for the CDR3: TGCGCCAGCAGCCGGGGGGCGGGGGGGGATACGCAGTATTTT. It yields the protein CASSRGAGGDTQYF.

The chain recombines TRBV6-1 with TRBJ2-3; 8 bases match TRBD2. CDR1 and CDR2 from the germline V gene are MNHNS and SASEGT. V dropped 8 bases and J dropped 6; count of bases not matched to a gene: 4. CDR3 length: 12 residues. CDR3 in DNA: TGTGCCAGCGCGGGAGGTACGGATACGCAGTATTTT. Protein sequence: CASAGGTDTQYF.